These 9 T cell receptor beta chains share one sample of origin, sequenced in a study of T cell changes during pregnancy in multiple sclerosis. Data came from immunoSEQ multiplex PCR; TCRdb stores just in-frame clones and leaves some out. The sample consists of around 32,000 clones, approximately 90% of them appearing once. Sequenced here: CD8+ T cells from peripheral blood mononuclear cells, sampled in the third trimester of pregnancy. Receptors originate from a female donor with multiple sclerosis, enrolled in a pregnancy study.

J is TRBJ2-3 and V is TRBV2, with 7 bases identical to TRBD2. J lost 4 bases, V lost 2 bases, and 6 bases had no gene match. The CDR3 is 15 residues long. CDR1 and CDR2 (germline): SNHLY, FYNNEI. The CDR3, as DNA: TGTGCCAGCAGTGAATTGGGAGGGGAAGCAGATACGCAGTATTTT. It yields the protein CASSELGGEADTQYF.

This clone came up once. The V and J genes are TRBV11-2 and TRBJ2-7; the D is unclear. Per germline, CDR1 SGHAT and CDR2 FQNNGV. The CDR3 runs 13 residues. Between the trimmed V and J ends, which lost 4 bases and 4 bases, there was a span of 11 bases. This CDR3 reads CASSSTVGYEQYF. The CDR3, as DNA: TGTGCCAGCAGCTCAACAGTTGGGTACGAGCAGTACTTC.

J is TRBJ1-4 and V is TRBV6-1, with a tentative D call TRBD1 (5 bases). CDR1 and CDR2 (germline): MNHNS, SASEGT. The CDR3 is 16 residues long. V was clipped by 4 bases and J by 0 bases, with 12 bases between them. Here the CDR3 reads CASSVRGLATNEKLFF. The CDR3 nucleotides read TGTGCCAGCAGTGTTAGGGGCCTTGCAACTAATGAAAAACTGTTTTTT.

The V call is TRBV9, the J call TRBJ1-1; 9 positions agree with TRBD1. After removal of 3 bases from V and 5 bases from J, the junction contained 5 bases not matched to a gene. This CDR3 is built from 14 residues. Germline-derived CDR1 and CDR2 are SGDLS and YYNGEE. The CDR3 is CASSAGTGRTEAFF. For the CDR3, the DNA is TGTGCCAGCAGCGCAGGGACAGGGAGAACTGAAGCTTTCTTT. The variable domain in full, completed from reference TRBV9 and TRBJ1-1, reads DSGVTQTPKHLITATGQRVTLRCSPRSGDLSVYWYQQSLDQGLQFLIQYYNGEERAKGNILERFSAQQFPDLHSELNLSSLELGDSALYFCASSAGTGRTEAFFGQGTRLTVV.

This CDR3 reads CASSTGLAAWEQYF. CDR3 nucleotides: TGTGCCAGCAGCACCGGACTAGCGGCATGGGAGCAGTACTTC. The rearrangement links TRBV9 to TRBJ2-7; 10 positions match TRBD2. After removal of 4 bases from V and 7 bases from J, the junction contained 8 bases not matched to a gene. The CDR3 length is 14 residues. Germline V lookup: CDR1 SGDLS, CDR2 YYNGEE.

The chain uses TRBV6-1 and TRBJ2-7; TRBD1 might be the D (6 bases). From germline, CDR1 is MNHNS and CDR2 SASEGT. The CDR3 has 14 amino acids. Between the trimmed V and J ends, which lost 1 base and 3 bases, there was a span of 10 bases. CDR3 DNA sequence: TGTGCCAGCAGTGAAGTCTACAGGGACTACGAGCAGTACTTC. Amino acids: CASSEVYRDYEQYF.

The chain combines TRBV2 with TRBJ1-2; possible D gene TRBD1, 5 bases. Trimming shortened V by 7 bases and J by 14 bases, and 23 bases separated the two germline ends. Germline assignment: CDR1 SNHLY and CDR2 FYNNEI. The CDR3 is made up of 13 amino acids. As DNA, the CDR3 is TGTGCCAGCAATGGGTACACGGAGGCGGGGCTTACCTTC. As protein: CASNGYTEAGLTF.

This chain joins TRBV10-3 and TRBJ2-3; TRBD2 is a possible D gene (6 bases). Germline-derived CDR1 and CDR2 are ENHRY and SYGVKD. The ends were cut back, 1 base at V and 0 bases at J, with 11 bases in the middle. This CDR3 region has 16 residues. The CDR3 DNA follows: TGTGCCATCAGTGAGTTGCGGCGGGATAGCACAGATACGCAGTATTTT. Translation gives CAISELRRDSTDTQYF.

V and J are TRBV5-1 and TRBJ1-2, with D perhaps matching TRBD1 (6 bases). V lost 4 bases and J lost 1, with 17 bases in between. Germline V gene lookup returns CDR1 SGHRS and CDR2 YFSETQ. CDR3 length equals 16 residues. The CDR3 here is CASSPFVRGSNYGYTF. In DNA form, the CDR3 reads TGCGCCAGCAGCCCTTTTGTTAGGGGGAGTAACTATGGCTACACCTTC.